This T cell receptor (beta chain) appears in the sequencing data of a study of T cells in Graves' hyperthyroidism and ophthalmopathy. About the research overall: Peripheral blood specimens were obtained at initial diagnosis, prior to any treatment.

Notes on the study in general: Most expanded thyroid clonotypes above 0.001 also appeared in blood.

Orbital computed tomography and thyroid ultrasound, together with serum TRAb and thyroxine and clinical symptoms, were used for diagnoses. Out of about 10 ml of fresh peripheral blood came the PBMCs. RNA transcripts gave rise to amplified TCR beta CDR3 regions. First-round RT-PCR of the TCR CDR3 relied on the HTBI primer set. MiXCR was run by TCRdb on the multiplex PCR reads, yielding one entry per CDR3 protein. The sample includes around 700,000 distinct CDR3 sequences, 35% of them seen just once. The V end lost 5 bases, the J end lost 4 bases, and 11 bases lay between the germline ends. Looked up from germline, CDR1 is PRHDT and CDR2 is FYEKMQ (reference sequence). This CDR3 region has 13 residues. This clonotype was detected many times. Its antigen is undetermined.

The TCR was taken from a woman in her forties with Graves' hyperthyroidism. The material sequenced was blood. This sequence joins TRBV13 and TRBJ1-1; D is ambiguous. The CDR3 sequence is CASSEEAITEAFF. The CDR3 DNA is TGTGCCAGCAGCGAAGAAGCAATCACTGAAGCTTTCTTT.